The 8 T cell receptor beta chains presented below share a single source sample, sequenced in a study of post-analysis software for immune sequencing data. Study results and caveats: Elevated frequency relative to controls characterized several TRBV segments in patients, TRBV5-6, TRBV5-1 and TRBV20-1 among them.

These TCRs are of unknown antigen specificity. Included in the TCR beta cDNA libraries were unique molecular identifiers. MiXCR, run by TCRdb on the PCR reads, gives a single entry per CDR3 protein. The table includes around 400,000 distinct CDR3 sequences, roughly 30% detected once. Sample: blood. The receptors stem from a girl aged 10 to 17 with multiple sclerosis.

This sequence joins TRBV9 and TRBJ2-7; 7 positions match TRBD1. Trimming removed 0 bases from V and 2 bases from J; junction bases left unmatched: 2. The CDR3 extends over 14 amino acids. Germline CDR1 is SGDLS and CDR2 is YYNGEE. CDR3 loop: CASSVAQGAYEQYF. The CDR3 region has the DNA TGTGCCAGCAGCGTAGCCCAGGGGGCCTACGAGCAGTACTTC.

The chain combines TRBV5-1 with TRBJ2-3, with a weak D call TRBD1 (6 bases). There are 13 residues in the CDR3. Germline CDR1 reads SGHRS; CDR2 reads YFSETQ. V was pared by 6 bases and J by 4 bases, with 12 bases between. The CDR3 is CASTQTGADTQYF. The CDR3 DNA follows: TGCGCCAGCACCCAGACAGGCGCAGATACGCAGTATTTT.

The rearrangement joins TRBV12-3 or TRBV12-4 to TRBJ2-5, with D tentatively TRBD2 (7 bases). CDR3 length: 14 amino acids. V lost 3 bases and J lost 5, with 13 bases in between. CDR3 nucleotides: TGTGCCAGCAGTTTGGGGGGGGCCAGCGAGACCCAGTACTTC. It yields the protein CASSLGGASETQYF.

The chain links TRBV9 to TRBJ1-1; D unclear. The germline V gene encodes CDR1 SGDLS and CDR2 YYNGEE. Trimming cost V 0 bases and J 1 base, with 4 bases left between them. This CDR3 region has 13 residues. The DNA of the CDR3 is TGTGCCAGCAGCGTAGCTACGAACACTGAAGCTTTCTTT. This sequence encodes CASSVATNTEAFF. The full variable domain, in which reference TRBV9 and TRBJ1-1 provide the parts outside the CDR3, is DSGVTQTPKHLITATGQRVTLRCSPRSGDLSVYWYQQSLDQGLQFLIQYYNGEERAKGNILERFSAQQFPDLHSELNLSSLELGDSALYFCASSVATNTEAFFGQGTRLTVV.

This chain joins TRBV12-3 or TRBV12-4 and TRBJ2-5, with 11 bases aligning to TRBD2. V was clipped by 6 bases and J by 5 bases; unmatched bases: 14. This CDR3 has 17 amino acids. CDR3 sequence reads: CASSFMTSGALRETQYF. CDR3 coding DNA: TGTGCCAGCAGCTTTATGACTAGCGGGGCCCTCAGGGAGACCCAGTACTTC.

The sample holds a few counts of this clonotype. The chain is built from TRBV20-1 and TRBJ2-2; 9 nucleotides line up with TRBD2. The trim removed 5 bases at V and 7 bases at J, leaving 5 bases unmatched. The germline V gene has CDR1 DFQATT and CDR2 SNEGSKA (reference sequence). This CDR3 has 13 amino acids. Here the CDR3 reads CSASPSGVGELFF. The CDR3, as DNA: TGCAGTGCTTCCCCTAGCGGGGTCGGGGAGCTGTTTTTT.

A single count supports this clonotype. The chain joins TRBV7-9 to TRBJ2-7; no firm D call. Germline V CDR1 and CDR2: SEHNR, FQNEAQ (reference sequence). V was trimmed by 6 bases and J by 3 bases, leaving 15 bases between them. This CDR3 contains 14 residues. This chain's CDR3 is CASSPIWTDYEQYF. In nucleotides, the CDR3 is TGTGCCAGCAGTCCCATTTGGACCGACTACGAGCAGTACTTC.

This clonotype came up a few times. The V call is TRBV15, the J call TRBJ2-6, with D uncertain. The V gene's germline CDR1 is LNHNV and CDR2 YYDKDF (reference sequence). The germline V and J ends were trimmed by 5 bases and 0 bases, with 8 bases remaining between them. The CDR3 totals 15 residues. CDR3 DNA sequence: TGTGCCACCAGCCCCCGGACCTCTGGGGCCAACGTCCTGACTTTC. Amino acids: CATSPRTSGANVLTF.